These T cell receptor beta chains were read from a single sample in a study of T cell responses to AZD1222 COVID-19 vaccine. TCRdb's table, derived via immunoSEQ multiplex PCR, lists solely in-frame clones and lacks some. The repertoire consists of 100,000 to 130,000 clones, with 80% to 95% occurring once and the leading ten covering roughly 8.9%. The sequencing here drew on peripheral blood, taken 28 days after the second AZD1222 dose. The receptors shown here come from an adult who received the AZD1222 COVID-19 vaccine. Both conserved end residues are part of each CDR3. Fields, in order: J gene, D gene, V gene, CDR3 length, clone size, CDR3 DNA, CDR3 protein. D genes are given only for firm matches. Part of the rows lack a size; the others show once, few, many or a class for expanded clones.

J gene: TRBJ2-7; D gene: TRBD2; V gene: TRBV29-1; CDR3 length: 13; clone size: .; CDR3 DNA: TGCAGCGTTGGAATTAGCGGGAACTACGAGCAGTACTTC; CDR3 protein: CSVGISGNYEQYF
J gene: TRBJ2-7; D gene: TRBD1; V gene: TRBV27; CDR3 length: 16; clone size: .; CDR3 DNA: TGTGCCAGCAGTCCCGACTTTAGGGGGCTAACCTACGAGCAGTACTTC; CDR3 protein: CASSPDFRGLTYEQYF
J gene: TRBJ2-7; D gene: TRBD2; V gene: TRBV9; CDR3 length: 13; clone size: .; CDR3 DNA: TGTGCCAGCAGCATCGGGACTACCTACGAGCAGTACTTC; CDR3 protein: CASSIGTTYEQYF
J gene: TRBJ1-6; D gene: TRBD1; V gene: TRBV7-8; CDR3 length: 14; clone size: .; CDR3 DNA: TGTGCCAGAGGACAGGGGAACTATAATTCACCCCTCCACTTT; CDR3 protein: CARGQGNYNSPLHF
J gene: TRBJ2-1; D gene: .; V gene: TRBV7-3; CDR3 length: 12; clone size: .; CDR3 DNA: TGTGCCAGCAGCCCACCTAGGGGTGAGCAGTTCTTC; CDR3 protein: CASSPPRGEQFF
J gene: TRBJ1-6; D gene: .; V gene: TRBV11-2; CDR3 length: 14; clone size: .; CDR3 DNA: TGTGCCAGCAGCCCCGGGACCGCCACTTCACCCCTCCACTTT; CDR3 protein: CASSPGTATSPLHF
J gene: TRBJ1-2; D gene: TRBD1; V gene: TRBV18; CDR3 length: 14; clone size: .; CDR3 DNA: TGTGCCAGCTCACCAGAGGGACAGGGGTATCGATACACCTTC; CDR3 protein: CASSPEGQGYRYTF
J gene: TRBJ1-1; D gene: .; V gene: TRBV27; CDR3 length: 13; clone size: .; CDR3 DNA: TGTGCCAGCAGTTTCCAGCAGAACACTGAAGCTTTCTTT; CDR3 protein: CASSFQQNTEAFF
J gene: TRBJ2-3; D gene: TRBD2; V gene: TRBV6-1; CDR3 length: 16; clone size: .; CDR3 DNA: TGTGCCAGCAGTGAAAACCCCGGGACTAGTGGGGATACGCAGTATTTT; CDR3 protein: CASSENPGTSGDTQYF
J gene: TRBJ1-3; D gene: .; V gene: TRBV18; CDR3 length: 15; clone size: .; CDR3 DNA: TGTGCCAGCTCACCAGTCTCAGGGTCTGCAAACACCATATATTTT; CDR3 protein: CASSPVSGSANTIYF
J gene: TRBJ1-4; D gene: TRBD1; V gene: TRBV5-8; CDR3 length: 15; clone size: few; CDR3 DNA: TGTGCCAGCAGCTTGTACCAGGGGGCTAATGAAAAACTGTTTTTT; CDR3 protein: CASSLYQGANEKLFF
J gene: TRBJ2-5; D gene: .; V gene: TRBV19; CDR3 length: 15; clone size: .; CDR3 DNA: TGTGCCAGTAGTACTGGCCAGGGCGTCCAAGAGACCCAGTACTTC; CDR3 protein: CASSTGQGVQETQYF